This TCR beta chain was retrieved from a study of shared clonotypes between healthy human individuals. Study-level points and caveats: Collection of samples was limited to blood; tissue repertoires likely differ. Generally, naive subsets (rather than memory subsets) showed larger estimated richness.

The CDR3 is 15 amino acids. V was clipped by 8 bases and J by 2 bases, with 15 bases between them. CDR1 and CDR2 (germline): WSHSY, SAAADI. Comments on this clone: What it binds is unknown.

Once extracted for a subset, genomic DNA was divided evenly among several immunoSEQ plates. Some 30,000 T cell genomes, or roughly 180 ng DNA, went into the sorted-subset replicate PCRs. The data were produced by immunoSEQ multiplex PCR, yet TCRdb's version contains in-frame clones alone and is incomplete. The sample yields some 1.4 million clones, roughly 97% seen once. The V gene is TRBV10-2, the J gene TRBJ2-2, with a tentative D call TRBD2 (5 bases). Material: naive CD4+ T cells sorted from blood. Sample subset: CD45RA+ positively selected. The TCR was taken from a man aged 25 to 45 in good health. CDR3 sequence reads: CASRGSAGNTGELFF. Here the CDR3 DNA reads TGCGCCAGCCGGGGATCTGCCGGAAACACCGGGGAGCTGTTTTTT.